The 30 T cell receptor beta chains presented below share a single source sample, sequenced in a study of T cells in localized non-small cell lung cancer. Method: immunoSEQ multiplex PCR; TCRdb's copy keeps in-frame clones and lacks some. The table has 4,000 or so clones, more than 20% seen once. The input for sequencing was lung tumor tissue, taken before any cancer treatment. The source is a woman aged 40-69 years with stage I lung adenocarcinoma.

DNA of the CDR3: TGTGCCAGAACGCGAGGAGGGTCTGGCAGAGAGACCCAGTACTTC. It codes for CARTRGGSGRETQYF. This rearrangement joins TRBV9 to TRBJ2-5; weak D call: TRBD2 (6 bases). CDR1 and CDR2 from the germline V gene are SGDLS and YYNGEE. The CDR3 extends over 15 amino acids. Deletions cut 8 bases from V and 4 bases from J, with 21 bases between.

This clone was detected only once. V and J are TRBV5-1 and TRBJ2-2; TRBD2 aligns across 8 bases. The V and J ends lost 2 bases and 3 bases, in that order; junction bases with no gene match: 3. The length of the CDR3 is 15 residues. Germline V gene lookup returns CDR1 SGHRS and CDR2 YFSETQ. The CDR3 region has the DNA TGCGCCAGCAGCTTAGGGACTAGGGACACCGGGGAGCTGTTTTTT. Translating gives CASSLGTRDTGELFF.

This rearrangement joins TRBV5-1 to TRBJ1-1; 8 nucleotides agree with TRBD1. V lost 0 bases to trimming and J lost 3 bases; unmatched junction nucleotides: 10. Germline values: CDR1 SGHRS, CDR2 YFSETQ. The CDR3 is made up of 17 amino acids. As DNA, the CDR3 is TGCGCCAGCAGCTTGGCCGGGACAGGATCGGCATACACTGAAGCTTTCTTT. This translates into CASSLAGTGSAYTEAFF.

This clone was counted between two and nine times. The J gene is TRBJ1-5, the V gene TRBV19, with a weak D call TRBD1 (5 bases). Trimming shortened V by 5 bases and J by 0 bases, and 20 bases separated the two germline ends. The CDR3 totals 18 residues. Germline lookup yields CDR1 LNHDA and CDR2 SQIVND (reference sequence). Written as DNA, the CDR3 is TGTGCCAGTAGTGTGAGAATAACCGGGACCTATAGCAATCAGCCCCAGCATTTT. It codes for CASSVRITGTYSNQPQHF.

The chain combines TRBV29-1 with TRBJ1-1; D may be TRBD1 (5 bases). The CDR3 totals 12 residues. Trimming cost V 8 bases and J 7 bases, with 17 bases left between them. CDR1 and CDR2 (germline): SQVTM, ANQGSEA. The CDR3, as DNA: TGCAGCCCCGCCCCCCCCGGGGGTGAAGCTTTCTTT. It is translated as CSPAPPGGEAFF.

This clone appeared a single time. The chain couples TRBV18 to TRBJ2-1, with D unclear. Germline CDR1 and CDR2: KGHSH and LQKENI. The CDR3 covers 14 residues. Trimming stripped 3 bases from V and 6 bases from J, with 12 bases between. The CDR3 DNA is TGTGCCAGCTCACCGGGTGCACGGTTCAATGAGCAGTTCTTC. Its protein is CASSPGARFNEQFF.

The genes are TRBV29-1 and TRBJ2-5; TRBD2 is a possible D gene (5 bases). Germline V gene sequence: CDR1 SQVTM, CDR2 ANQGSEA. Trimming stripped 7 bases from V and 7 bases from J, with 16 bases between. There are 12 residues in the CDR3. Here the CDR3 DNA reads TGCAGCGGGAATGTAGAGGGTGGGACCCAGTACTTC. This gives the protein CSGNVEGGTQYF.

This rearrangement joins TRBV18 to TRBJ2-1, with 9 bases aligning to TRBD1. CDR1 and CDR2 (germline): KGHSH, LQKENI. The CDR3 extends over 18 amino acids. V lost 3 bases and J lost 9; bases outside the gene matches: 18. The CDR3 bases are TGTGCCAGCTCACCCGAGGGACAGGGACCCATTTCGGGGAGTGAGCAGTTCTTC. This gives the protein CASSPEGQGPISGSEQFF.

This clone was observed a handful of times. The chain is built from TRBV11-1 and TRBJ2-7, with 10 positions matching TRBD2. CDR1 and CDR2 (germline): SGHAT, FQDESV (reference sequence). V dropped 0 bases and J dropped 3; count of bases not matched to a gene: 14. The CDR3 runs 19 residues. The CDR3 sequence: CASSLAITLNLAGDYEQYF. The DNA for the CDR3 is TGTGCCAGCAGCTTAGCGATCACTCTGAACCTAGCGGGGGACTACGAGCAGTACTTC.

The rearrangement uses TRBV14 and TRBJ2-1; possibly TRBD2 for D (5 bases). Germline V gives CDR1 SGHDN, CDR2 FVKESK. Trimming took 2 bases from V and 2 from J, leaving 10 bases between them. The CDR3 has 15 amino acids. CDR3 DNA: TGTGCCAGCAGCCAAATTTTTAGCGCCTACAATGAGCAGTTCTTC. Its protein is CASSQIFSAYNEQFF.

A single count supports this clone. This sequence joins TRBV1 and TRBJ1-5. TRBV1 is an annotated pseudogene. The length of the CDR3 is 15 residues. The CDR3 DNA is TGCGCCAGCAGCCAAGGCACAGGGAGGGCACAGCCCCAGCATTTT. This translates into CASSQGTGRAQPQHF.

This chain links TRBV7-2 with TRBJ2-1; no clear D gene. This CDR3 has 13 amino acids. V shed 0 bases and J shed 5 bases, with 5 bases lying between them. Germline V lookup: CDR1 SGHTA, CDR2 FQGNSA. CDR3 sequence reads: CASSLAGHNEQFF. Written as DNA, the CDR3 is TGTGCCAGCAGCTTAGCGGGCCACAATGAGCAGTTCTTC.

This rearrangement joins TRBV5-1 to TRBJ1-2; the match to TRBD1 covers 10 bases. The CDR3 sequence is 16 residues long. V was clipped by 5 bases and J by 5 bases; unmatched bases: 12. Germline CDR1 reads SGHRS; CDR2 reads YFSETQ. The CDR3 reads CASSPGQGIRGYGYTF. The CDR3 DNA sequence: TGCGCCAGCAGTCCGGGACAGGGGATCCGTGGATATGGCTACACCTTC.

This clone was recorded many times. V usage is TRBV7-2 and J usage is TRBJ1-4; no firm D call. V lost 7 bases and J 0 bases, leaving 6 bases between the germline ends. The CDR3 is 13 amino acids. CDR1 SGHTA and CDR2 FQGNSA come from the germline V gene. Here the CDR3 reads CASTPSTNEKLFF. CDR3 coding DNA: TGTGCCAGCACGCCGTCAACTAATGAAAAACTGTTTTTT.

This clone was counted between two and nine times. The CDR3 nucleotides are TGTGCCAGCAGCCAACGGGACAGGGGAGCTGGTGAGCAGTTCTTC. Residues: CASSQRDRGAGEQFF. The rearrangement uses TRBV11-3 and TRBJ2-1, with 10 positions matching TRBD1. The CDR3 has 15 residues. The V and J ends lost 5 bases and 9 bases, in that order; junction bases with no gene match: 10. CDR1 is SGHNT and CDR2 is YENEEA in the germline V gene.

In nucleotides, the CDR3 is TGCAGCGTTCGGGGGCATATACTCAATGAGCAGTTCTTC. Amino acid sequence: CSVRGHILNEQFF. This sequence joins TRBV29-1 and TRBJ2-1, with D possibly being TRBD1 or TRBD2 (6 bases each). V lost 5 bases to trimming and J lost 6 bases, with 14 bases between them. Germline values: CDR1 SQVTM, CDR2 ANQGSEA. The CDR3 runs 13 residues.

By proportion, this clone is medium-sized. The CDR3 DNA sequence: TGTGCCAGCTCCCTCGACAGGCCCACCCGGGGTTTGTTCTTC. Protein: CASSLDRPTRGLFF. The rearrangement joins TRBV6-8 to TRBJ2-1; D may be TRBD1 (6 bases). The CDR3 runs to 14 residues. Trimming cost V 8 bases and J 15 bases, with 26 bases left between them. Germline V gene data show CDR1 as MNHGY and CDR2 as SAAAGT.

The chain joins TRBV11-3 to TRBJ1-4; D ambiguous. Germline V gene lookup returns CDR1 SGHNT and CDR2 YENEEA. V was cut by 5 bases and J by 7 bases, with 23 bases left in between. CDR3 length: 17 amino acids. The CDR3 region is CASSQSILAAAGEKLFF. The CDR3 nucleotides are TGTGCCAGCAGCCAATCGATCTTGGCGGCAGCGGGTGAAAAACTGTTTTTT.

The V and J genes are TRBV11-3 and TRBJ1-1; 7 bases are shared with TRBD1. The trim removed 5 bases at V and 11 bases at J, leaving 14 bases unmatched. The germline CDR1 and CDR2 sequences are SGHNT and YENEEA. This CDR3 has 14 residues. In DNA form, the CDR3 reads TGTGCCAGCAGCATAGGGGGCTCGGGGGTTGTTGCTTTCTTT. Its translation: CASSIGGSGVVAFF.

The genes are TRBV27 and TRBJ2-2; 9 bases fit TRBD2. This CDR3 comprises 23 residues. Germline V gives CDR1 MNHEY, CDR2 SMNVEV (reference sequence). Unmatched junction bases numbered 24, after V lost 1 base and J lost 3 bases. The CDR3: CASSLWGGGDGSGRRTYTGELFF. The CDR3 nucleotides read TGTGCCAGCAGTTTATGGGGAGGGGGAGACGGTAGCGGGAGACGAACATACACCGGGGAGCTGTTTTTT.

The chain recombines TRBV5-1 with TRBJ2-7; 8 nucleotides align to TRBD2. V gave up 7 bases and J gave up 4 bases; unmatched junction bases: 16. The CDR3 runs 16 residues. Per the germline V gene, CDR1 is SGHRS and CDR2 is YFSETQ. CDR3 loop: CASSPSWTSYRYEQYF. The CDR3 DNA follows: TGCGCCAGCTCCCCCAGTTGGACTAGCTACCGTTACGAGCAGTACTTC.

The gene calls are TRBV18 and TRBJ1-1, with 7 bases identical to TRBD1. The CDR3 consists of 16 residues. The V gene end was trimmed by 4 bases and the J gene end by 0 bases; junction bases not matched to a gene: 8. Germline-derived CDR1 and CDR2 are KGHSH and LQKENI. CDR3 protein: CASSQGQDYMNTEAFF. In DNA, the CDR3 is TGTGCCAGCTCACAAGGACAGGATTATATGAACACTGAAGCTTTCTTT.

This clone has just a few counts. The chain combines TRBV7-5 with TRBJ1-4; the table's D call TRBD1 went unverified against the DNA. TRBV7-5 is shown as a pseudogene. This CDR3 is 16 amino acids long. CDR3 amino acids: CASSLDPWGQREKLFF. For the CDR3, the DNA is TGTGCCAGCAGCTTAGATCCGTGGGGACAGCGTGAAAAACTGTTTTTT.

There are a few counts of this clone. The chain links TRBV7-5 to TRBJ2-7; the DNA was not compared with TRBD2, the D call given in the table. TRBV7-5 has pseudogene status. The CDR3 runs 14 residues. The CDR3 spells CASSRTSGSWEQYF. For the CDR3, the DNA is TGTGCCAGCAGTCGGACTAGCGGTAGCTGGGAGCAGTACTTC.

The chain links TRBV4-1 to TRBJ2-1; 14 nucleotides align to TRBD2. The V and J ends lost 4 bases and 9 bases, in that order; junction bases with no gene match: 5. In germline, CDR1 is MGHRA, CDR2 YSYEKL. This CDR3 contains 15 residues. In nucleotides, the CDR3 is TGCGCCAGCAGCCCGGGACTAGCGGGAGTTTCTGAGCAGTTCTTC. Its protein is CASSPGLAGVSEQFF.

The chain is built from TRBV18 and TRBJ2-5, with D hard to call. Germline CDR1 reads KGHSH; CDR2 reads LQKENI. The CDR3 covers 13 residues. V was pared by 4 bases and J by 5 bases, with 11 bases between. The CDR3 DNA follows: TGTGCCAGCTCACGGAGCAGTGTGGAGACCCAGTACTTC. It is translated as CASSRSSVETQYF. The whole variable domain, remainder taken from reference TRBV18 and TRBJ2-5, is NAGVMQNPRHLVRRRGQEARLRCSPMKGHSHVYWYRQLPEEGLKFMVYLQKENIIDESGMPKERFSAEFPKEGPSILRIQQVVRGDSAAYFCASSRSSVETQYFGPGTRLLVL.

This chain joins TRBV25-1 and TRBJ1-2; no definite D call. The V end was cut by 3 bases, the J end by 5 bases, with 10 bases between. CDR3 size: 13 residues. Germline CDR1 MGHDK, CDR2 SYGVNS. CDR3 protein: CASSDRSSYGYTF. CDR3 coding DNA: TGTGCCAGCAGTGATAGAAGTTCATATGGCTACACCTTC.

CDR3 bases: TGTGCCACCAGCAGAGGTACTAGAGGTGTGAATGAGCAGTTCTTC. Translating it yields CATSRGTRGVNEQFF. This rearrangement joins TRBV15 to TRBJ2-1, with TRBD2 as a possible D gene (5 bases). V gave up 1 base and J gave up 7 bases, with 14 bases separating them. From germline, CDR1 is LNHNV and CDR2 YYDKDF (reference sequence). The length of the CDR3 is 15 residues.

The J gene is TRBJ2-5, the V gene TRBV14; 7 bases agree with TRBD1. After removal of 1 base from V and 4 bases from J, the junction contained 0 bases not matched to a gene. The germline V gene has CDR1 SGHDN and CDR2 FVKESK. The CDR3 totals 13 residues. The CDR3 sequence: CASSQGDRETQYF. The DNA of the CDR3 is TGTGCCAGCAGCCAAGGGGACAGAGAGACCCAGTACTTC.

The chain uses TRBV5-1 and TRBJ1-2; a possible D gene is TRBD1 (6 bases). Germline CDR1 is SGHRS and CDR2 is YFSETQ. V lost 1 base and J 6 bases, leaving 13 bases between the germline ends. The CDR3 consists of 14 residues. This CDR3 reads CASSLSGQGDGYTF. CDR3 DNA sequence: TGCGCCAGCAGCTTGTCGGGACAAGGGGATGGCTACACCTTC.